This entry lists 16 T cell receptor beta chains sequenced from one sample in a study of cytomegalovirus exposure and HLA in healthy donors. This table comes from immunoSEQ multiplex PCR, and its TCRdb copy is limited to in-frame clones, with some not included. The sample shows 150,000 to 200,000 clones, around four fifths of them seen only once. Sequencing input: PBMCs. The receptors here all came from a man between 18 and 29 years old in good health and CMV-seropositive.

The chain uses TRBV6-5 and TRBJ1-5; D perhaps matches TRBD1 (5 bases). The V gene lost 4 bases and the J gene lost 0 bases, with 10 bases spanning the gap. CDR1 and CDR2 (germline): MNHEY, SVGAGI. The CDR3 consists of 15 residues. This CDR3 reads CASSSQGLSNQPQHF. CDR3 DNA: TGTGCCAGCAGTTCCCAGGGTCTTAGCAATCAGCCCCAGCATTTT.

CDR3 DNA sequence: TGTGCCAGCAGGCGACCGGGACAGACCTATGGCTACACCTTC. This translates into CASRRPGQTYGYTF. The V gene is TRBV28, the J gene TRBJ1-2, with TRBD1 matching 7 bases. V lost 6 bases, J lost 4 bases, and 8 bases stayed unmatched. The CDR3 length is 14 residues. Germline CDR1 MDHEN, CDR2 SYDVKM.

The V call is TRBV10-3, the J call TRBJ2-3, with unresolved D. CDR3 length: 14 amino acids. Trimming left V 4 bases short and J 2 bases short, with 10 bases between. Per the germline V gene, CDR1 is ENHRY and CDR2 is SYGVKD. CDR3 DNA: TGTGCCATCAGTGTCACGGTTCTCACAGATACGCAGTATTTT. Translation gives CAISVTVLTDTQYF.

The chain has TRBV2 and TRBJ2-1; 10 nucleotides align to TRBD2. The CDR3 is 17 amino acids. The germline V gene has CDR1 SNHLY and CDR2 FYNNEI. V lost 5 bases to trimming and J lost 4 bases; unmatched junction nucleotides: 11. CDR3: CASSPVWTSGGYNEQFF. CDR3 in DNA: TGTGCCAGCAGTCCAGTTTGGACTAGCGGAGGATACAATGAGCAGTTCTTC.

This clone was seen once. This chain links TRBV9 with TRBJ1-2; weak D call: TRBD1 (5 bases). The CDR3 has 15 residues. Germline values: CDR1 SGDLS, CDR2 YYNGEE. With 4 bases removed from V and 7 bases from J, the gap between germline ends came to 20 bases. CDR3 region: CASSPPPGDSGGYTF. The DNA for the CDR3 is TGTGCCAGCAGCCCCCCCCCGGGGGATTCCGGTGGCTACACCTTC.

V and J are TRBV6-1 and TRBJ2-3; maybe TRBD1 (6 bases). This CDR3 has 14 amino acids. Germline V gives CDR1 MNHNS, CDR2 SASEGT. Deletions cut 6 bases from V and 2 bases from J, with 12 bases between. The CDR3 sequence: CASSIRTATDTQYF. In nucleotides, the CDR3 is TGTGCCAGCAGCATTCGGACAGCCACAGATACGCAGTATTTT.

At least ten counts were recorded for this clone. This chain joins TRBV7-3 and TRBJ2-7; D possibly corresponds to TRBD2 (6 bases). With 6 bases removed from V and 6 bases from J, the gap between germline ends came to 18 bases. This CDR3 contains 14 residues. Germline CDR1 is SGHTA and CDR2 is FQGTGA. In nucleotides, the CDR3 is TGTGCCAGCAGTACCGTGGGGGGACTGGGCGAGCAGTACTTC. Translating it yields CASSTVGGLGEQYF.

The V call is TRBV6-1, the J call TRBJ2-1; TRBD2 matches 9 bases. The CDR3 has 14 residues. V shed 7 bases and J 5 bases; nucleotides not matched to a gene: 6. CDR1 and CDR2 from the germline V gene are MNHNS and SASEGT. This chain's CDR3 is CASNVAGADNEQFF. The DNA of the CDR3 is TGTGCCAGCAATGTAGCGGGAGCGGACAATGAGCAGTTCTTC.

The chain couples TRBV7-8 to TRBJ1-5; D is possibly TRBD1 (6 bases). Germline lookup yields CDR1 SGHVS and CDR2 FQNEAQ. CDR3 length: 15 amino acids. Between the trimmed V and J ends, which lost 8 bases and 0 bases, there was a span of 14 bases. Here the CDR3 reads CASVRDKYSNQPQHF. The DNA of the CDR3 is TGTGCCAGCGTCCGGGACAAGTATAGCAATCAGCCCCAGCATTTT. Variable domain in full (rest from reference TRBV7-8 and TRBJ1-5): GAGVSQSPRYKVAKRGQDVALRCDPISGHVSLFWYQQALGQGPEFLTYFQNEAQLDKSGLPSDRFFAERPEGSVSTLKIQRTQQEDSAVYLCASVRDKYSNQPQHFGDGTRLSIL.

CDR3 coding DNA: TGTGCCTGGAGTGCACTAGCGGGAGGAGAAGAGACCCAGTACTTC. Residues: CAWSALAGGEETQYF. The chain has TRBV30 and TRBJ2-5; TRBD2 matches at 12 bases. The CDR3 length is 15 residues. Per germline, CDR1 GTSNPN and CDR2 SVGIG (reference sequence). Losses at the gene ends were 1 base for V and 3 bases for J; bases not matched to a gene: 3.

CDR3 nucleotide sequence: TGCGCCAGCAGTGAGTCTGGTCAACAGGGGTATAAGAAGACCCAGTACTTC. Its translation: CASSESGQQGYKKTQYF. The chain has TRBV10-2 and TRBJ2-5; 7 bases are a match to TRBD1. Trimming cost V 0 bases and J 6 bases; bases outside gene matches: 13. The CDR3 covers 17 residues. CDR1 is WSHSY and CDR2 is SAAADI in the germline V gene.

The CDR3 loop is CASIGGEGNEKLFF. CDR3 bases: TGTGCCAGCATTGGAGGGGAAGGTAATGAAAAACTGTTTTTT. This chain links TRBV27 with TRBJ1-4; D might be TRBD1 (5 bases). Trimming left V 7 bases short and J 4 bases short, with 13 bases between. Germline V gives CDR1 MNHEY, CDR2 SMNVEV (reference sequence). This CDR3 has 14 amino acids.

The gene calls are TRBV11-2 and TRBJ2-1; 10 bases match TRBD1. The CDR3 consists of 16 residues. V dropped 5 bases and J dropped 7; count of bases not matched to a gene: 11. The germline CDR1 and CDR2 sequences are SGHAT and FQNNGV. The CDR3 DNA is TGTGCCAGCAGCCTCCGGGAGACAGGGGGCGGGAATGAGCAGTTCTTC. Translating gives CASSLRETGGGNEQFF.

CDR3 DNA: TGTGCCAGCAGCCAAGGCTTGAACAGGGGGGCCTACGAGCAGTACTTC. This translates into CASSQGLNRGAYEQYF. This chain uses TRBV11-2 with TRBJ2-7, with 8 nucleotides matching TRBD1. V shed 5 bases and J 2 bases; nucleotides not matched to a gene: 11. The CDR3 consists of 16 residues. Germline V gene lookup returns CDR1 SGHAT and CDR2 FQNNGV.

The chain employs TRBV2 and TRBJ2-7, with D possibly matching TRBD1 (5 bases). The CDR3 is made up of 11 amino acids. Germline-derived CDR1 and CDR2 are SNHLY and FYNNEI. V dropped 6 bases and J dropped 4 bases, with 7 bases sitting between them. The CDR3 DNA is TGTGCCAGCAGCTCAGGGTACGAGCAGTACTTC. Encoded protein: CASSSGYEQYF. Drawing the rest from reference TRBV2 and TRBJ2-7, the complete variable domain is EPEVTQTPSHQVTQMGQEVILRCVPISNHLYFYWYRQILGQKVEFLVSFYNNEISEKSEIFDDQFSVERPDGSNFTLKIRSTKLEDSAMYFCASSSGYEQYFGPGTRLTVT.

The chain recombines TRBV5-1 with TRBJ2-1; TRBD2 matches 15 bases. CDR1 and CDR2 from the germline V gene are SGHRS and YFSETQ. Trimming took 0 bases from V and 10 from J; bases not matched to a gene: 2. This CDR3 spans 15 amino acids. The CDR3 reads CASSLGGTSGREQFF. CDR3 in DNA: TGCGCCAGCAGCTTGGGCGGGACTAGCGGGAGGGAGCAGTTCTTC.